The following is a T cell receptor beta chain sequence with its context. The CDR3 covers 15 residues. The germline gives CDR1 MNHEY, CDR2 SMNVEV (reference sequence). The V end lost 3 bases, the J end lost 8 bases, and 16 bases lay between the germline ends. This specimen comes from a study of cytomegalovirus exposure and HLA in healthy donors. The repertoire was sequenced with immunoSEQ multiplex PCR; TCRdb's copy has only in-frame clones and lacks some. The sample includes fewer than 100,000 clones, approximately 91% of them seen just once. The donors were in the 120-subject validation cohort; that cohort was separate from the approximately 700-subject first cohort.

The sample comprised PBMCs. The source of this sequence is a man aged 25 to 40 in good health and CMV-seronegative. The V gene is TRBV27, the J gene TRBJ1-4, with D possibly matching TRBD1 (6 bases). The CDR3 protein is CASSFGTGHREKLFF. In DNA, the CDR3 is TGTGCCAGCAGTTTTGGTACAGGGCATAGAGAAAAACTGTTTTTT.